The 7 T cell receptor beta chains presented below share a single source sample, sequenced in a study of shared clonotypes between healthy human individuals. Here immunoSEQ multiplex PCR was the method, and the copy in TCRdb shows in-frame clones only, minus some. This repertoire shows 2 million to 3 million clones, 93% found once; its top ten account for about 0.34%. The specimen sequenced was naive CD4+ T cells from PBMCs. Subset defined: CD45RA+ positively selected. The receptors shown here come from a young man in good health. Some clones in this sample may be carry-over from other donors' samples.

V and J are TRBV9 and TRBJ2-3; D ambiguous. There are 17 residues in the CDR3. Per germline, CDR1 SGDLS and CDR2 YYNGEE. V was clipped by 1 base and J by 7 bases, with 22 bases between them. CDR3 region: CASSVSHYSRRGYTQYF. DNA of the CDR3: TGTGCCAGCAGCGTATCCCATTACAGCCGACGTGGTTATACGCAGTATTTT.

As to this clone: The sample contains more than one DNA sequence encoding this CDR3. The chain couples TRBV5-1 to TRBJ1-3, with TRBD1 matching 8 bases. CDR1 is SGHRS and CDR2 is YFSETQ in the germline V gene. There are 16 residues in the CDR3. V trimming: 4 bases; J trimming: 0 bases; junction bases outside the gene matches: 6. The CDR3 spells CASSPGQASSGNTIYF. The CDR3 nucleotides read TGCGCCAGCAGCCCGGGACAGGCCAGCTCTGGAAACACCATATATTTT.

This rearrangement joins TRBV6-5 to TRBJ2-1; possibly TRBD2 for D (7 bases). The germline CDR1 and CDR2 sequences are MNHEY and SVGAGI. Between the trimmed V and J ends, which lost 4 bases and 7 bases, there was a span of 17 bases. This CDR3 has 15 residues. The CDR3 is CASSSGTRGGNEQFF. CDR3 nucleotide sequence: TGTGCCAGCAGTTCCGGGACAAGGGGGGGGAATGAGCAGTTCTTC.

The CDR3 protein is CASSQVSGSGNTIYF. The CDR3 DNA reads as TGCGCCAGCAGCCAAGTATCAGGGTCCGGAAACACCATATATTTT. V gene TRBV4-3 combines with J gene TRBJ1-3, with D possibly TRBD1 on 5 matching bases. Trimming shortened V by 1 base and J by 4 bases, and 11 bases separated the two germline ends. Looked up from germline, CDR1 is LGHNA and CDR2 is YSLEER. The CDR3 extends over 15 amino acids.

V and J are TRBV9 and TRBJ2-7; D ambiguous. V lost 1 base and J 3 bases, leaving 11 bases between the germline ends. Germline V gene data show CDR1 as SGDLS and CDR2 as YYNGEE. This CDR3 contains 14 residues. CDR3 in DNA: TGTGCCAGCAGCGTAACGACCAAGAACTACGAGCAGTACTTC. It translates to CASSVTTKNYEQYF. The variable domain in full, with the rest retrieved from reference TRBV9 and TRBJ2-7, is DSGVTQTPKHLITATGQRVTLRCSPRSGDLSVYWYQQSLDQGLQFLIQYYNGEERAKGNILERFSAQQFPDLHSELNLSSLELGDSALYFCASSVTTKNYEQYFGPGTRLTVT.

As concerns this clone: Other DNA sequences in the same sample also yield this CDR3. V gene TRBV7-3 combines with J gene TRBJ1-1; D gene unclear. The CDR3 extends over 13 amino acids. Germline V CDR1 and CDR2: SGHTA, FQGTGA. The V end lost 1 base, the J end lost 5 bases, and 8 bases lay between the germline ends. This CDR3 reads CASSLSGDTEAFF. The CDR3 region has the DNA TGTGCCAGCAGCTTAAGCGGGGATACTGAAGCTTTCTTT.

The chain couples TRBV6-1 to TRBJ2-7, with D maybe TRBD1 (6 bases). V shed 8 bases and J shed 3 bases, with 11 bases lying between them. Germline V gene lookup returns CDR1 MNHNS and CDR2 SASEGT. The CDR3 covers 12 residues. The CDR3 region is CASRARGYEQYF. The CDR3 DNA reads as TGTGCCAGCCGGGCCAGGGGCTACGAGCAGTACTTC.